This TCR beta chain came from a study of blood T cells in healthy people across ages. This clonotype has just one count. Its antigen is unidentified. The study, taken as a whole, reports: Diversity was higher, and naive CD4+ cells more numerous, in long-lived donors than in aged donors.

A J-beta primer mix and a sample-barcoded 5' primer were used in a second PCR of roughly 6 to 11 cycles. Through a template-switch adaptor with 12 random nucleotides, each cDNA molecule received a tag. Each of the samples gave a minimum of 3 million paired-end reads that contained CDR3. Using its own MiXCR run on the 5' RACE reads, TCRdb lists one record per CDR3 protein. The profile shows roughly 730,000 distinct CDR3 sequences, about 61% of them singletons. The study drew donors from healthy Caucasian individuals in Russia aged roughly 6 to 90. The sequencing input was blood. The clonotype comes from a middle-aged man in good health.

CDR3 sequence: CASSPGGAGEGGQYF. DNA for the CDR3: TGTGCCAGCTCACCAGGGGGAGCGGGAGAAGGCGGGCAGTACTTC. The gene calls are TRBV18 and TRBJ2-4, with 8 positions matching TRBD2. V shed 2 bases, J shed 13 bases, and the junction held 13 bases outside the gene matches. Germline assignment: CDR1 KGHSH and CDR2 LQKENI. The CDR3 length is 15 residues.